The 20 T cell receptor beta chains reported below all come from one sample, sequenced in a study of T cell responses to AZD1222 COVID-19 vaccine. Here immunoSEQ multiplex PCR was the method, and the copy in TCRdb shows in-frame clones only, minus some. The sample has just under 150,000 clones, roughly nine tenths seen once. The sequencing used peripheral blood, collected 28 days after the second AZD1222 dose. The source is an adult who received the AZD1222 COVID-19 vaccine.

The rearrangement joins TRBV5-4 to TRBJ2-3; D unclear. Deletions cut 1 base from V and 3 bases from J, with 6 bases between. CDR1 and CDR2 from the germline V gene are SGHNT and YYREEE (reference sequence). The CDR3 is 13 residues long. The CDR3 sequence: CASSLLGTDTQYF. As DNA, the CDR3 is TGTGCCAGCAGCTTGTTAGGTACAGATACGCAGTATTTT.

The chain carries TRBV5-5 and TRBJ1-1; a weak D match, TRBD1 (6 bases). Germline V gene data show CDR1 as SGHKS and CDR2 as YYEKEE (reference sequence). The V gene lost 0 bases and the J gene lost 7 bases, with 13 bases spanning the gap. The CDR3 has 14 amino acids. The CDR3 is CASSLDPGAFEAFF. CDR3 nucleotides: TGTGCCAGCAGCTTGGACCCAGGGGCTTTTGAAGCTTTCTTT.

The genes are TRBV7-8 and TRBJ2-3; 16 bases align to TRBD2. V lost 5 bases and J lost 2; bases outside the gene matches: 4. CDR1 is SGHVS and CDR2 is FQNEAQ in the germline V gene. This CDR3 has 17 amino acids. CDR3 sequence: CASSLGLAGGSTDTQYF. As DNA, the CDR3 is TGTGCCAGCAGCCTGGGACTAGCGGGAGGGTCCACAGATACGCAGTATTTT.

The CDR3 DNA follows: TGTGCCAGCAGCCAAGGGACGGCTATCGGGAAGTACTTC. It is translated as CASSQGTAIGKYF. The chain joins TRBV14 to TRBJ2-7; TRBD2 is a possible D gene (5 bases). The CDR3 consists of 13 residues. The V gene's germline CDR1 is SGHDN and CDR2 FVKESK. Trimming took off 1 base at V and 11 bases at J, with 15 bases between the two ends.

Here the CDR3 reads CAISEMGVGRRDTEAFF. The CDR3 DNA reads TGTGCCATCAGTGAGATGGGGGTAGGGCGCCGGGACACTGAAGCTTTCTTT. This rearrangement joins TRBV10-3 to TRBJ1-1; tentative D call: TRBD1 (5 bases). Germline V gene data show CDR1 as ENHRY and CDR2 as SYGVKD. The V end was cut by 2 bases, the J end by 3 bases, with 19 bases between. The CDR3 is 17 amino acids.

This chain links TRBV4-1 with TRBJ1-1; D may be TRBD1 (6 bases). The germline V and J ends were trimmed by 4 bases and 1 base, with 13 bases remaining between them. The CDR3 length is 15 residues. Germline-derived CDR1 and CDR2 are MGHRA and YSYEKL. This chain's CDR3 is CASSRSGTQNTEAFF. CDR3 in DNA: TGCGCCAGCAGCCGTTCCGGGACACAGAACACTGAAGCTTTCTTT.

This chain uses TRBV7-9 with TRBJ1-1; D is possibly TRBD1 (5 bases). The CDR3 is 15 amino acids. Germline CDR1 is SEHNR and CDR2 is FQNEAQ (reference sequence). The V end lost 1 base, the J end lost 0 bases, and 9 bases lay between the germline ends. Written as DNA, the CDR3 is TGTGCCAGCAGCTTAGGTGTGGGGCTGAACACTGAAGCTTTCTTT. It yields the protein CASSLGVGLNTEAFF.

V and J are TRBV6-1 and TRBJ2-7; TRBD1 aligns across 12 bases. The germline V gene encodes CDR1 MNHNS and CDR2 SASEGT. J lost 7 bases, V lost 1 base, and 5 bases had no gene match. The CDR3 is 15 amino acids. CDR3 loop: CASSEGGTGGFEQYF. The CDR3, as DNA: TGTGCCAGCAGTGAAGGCGGGACAGGGGGCTTTGAGCAGTACTTC.

The chain employs TRBV14 and TRBJ2-3; the D gene could be TRBD1 or TRBD2 (5 bases each). The V and J ends lost 4 bases and 8 bases respectively, with 16 bases between them. The CDR3 runs to 14 residues. CDR1 SGHDN and CDR2 FVKESK come from the germline V gene. The DNA for the CDR3 is TGTGCCAGCAGCCCCGCTTGGGACGACGGTACGCAGTATTTT. Translated, it gives CASSPAWDDGTQYF.

This chain connects TRBV20-1 to TRBJ1-6, with D uncertain. V was shortened by 2 bases and J by 11 bases, with 7 bases between the two germline ends. The CDR3 is 11 amino acids. Germline CDR1 and CDR2: DFQATT and SNEGSKA (reference sequence). CDR3 region: CSARRETPLHF. DNA of the CDR3: TGCAGTGCTAGAAGGGAAACACCCCTCCACTTT.

This chain links TRBV10-3 with TRBJ1-1; no reliable D call. Per the germline V gene, CDR1 is ENHRY and CDR2 is SYGVKD. The CDR3 has 14 residues. Trimming left V 6 bases short and J 0 bases short, with 11 bases between. CDR3 in DNA: TGTGCCATCAGCGCCAGTATAATGAACACTGAAGCTTTCTTT. It encodes CAISASIMNTEAFF.

This chain connects TRBV19 to TRBJ2-3, with D uncertain. V dropped 6 bases and J dropped 0 bases, with 10 bases sitting between them. The V gene's germline CDR1 is LNHDA and CDR2 SQIVND (reference sequence). The CDR3 length is 14 residues. The CDR3 nucleotides read TGTGCCAGTAGAGTCAGAGGTAGCACAGATACGCAGTATTTT. As protein: CASRVRGSTDTQYF.

This sequence joins TRBV27 and TRBJ2-3, with a tentative D call TRBD2 (5 bases). Trimming shortened V by 1 base and J by 4 bases, and 15 bases separated the two germline ends. Germline V gene data show CDR1 as MNHEY and CDR2 as SMNVEV (reference sequence). The CDR3 is 16 amino acids. The CDR3 DNA sequence: TGTGCCAGCAGTTTATTCGGGTCCGCGGGTCCAGATACGCAGTATTTT. Translated, it gives CASSLFGSAGPDTQYF.

This rearrangement joins TRBV5-1 to TRBJ1-6, with D possibly matching TRBD1 (5 bases). This CDR3 is 16 amino acids long. Germline lookup yields CDR1 SGHRS and CDR2 YFSETQ. Trimming removed 0 bases at V and 7 bases at J, with 14 bases between. CDR3 bases: TGCGCCAGCAGCTTGGCTCAGGGCCGGGGAAATTCACCCCTCCACTTT. Translated: CASSLAQGRGNSPLHF. Supplemented by reference TRBV5-1 and TRBJ1-6, the full variable domain reads KAGVTQTPRYLIKTRGQQVTLSCSPISGHRSVSWYQQTPGQGLQFLFEYFSETQRNKGNFPGRFSGRQFSNSRSEMNVSTLELGDSALYLCASSLAQGRGNSPLHFGNGTRLTVT.

The CDR3: CASSVAVYNEQFF. CDR3 DNA sequence: TGTGCCAGCAGCGTGGCCGTCTACAATGAGCAGTTCTTC. V usage is TRBV5-5 and J usage is TRBJ2-1; D is undetermined. Deletions cut 4 bases from V and 3 bases from J, with 8 bases between. Germline V lookup: CDR1 SGHKS, CDR2 YYEKEE (reference sequence). The CDR3 contains 13 residues.

The chain joins TRBV9 to TRBJ1-5, with D perhaps TRBD1 (6 bases). Germline CDR1 reads SGDLS; CDR2 reads YYNGEE. CDR3 length: 15 residues. Between the trimmed V and J ends, which lost 4 bases and 5 bases, there was a span of 16 bases. The CDR3 bases are TGTGCCAGCAGCCTAGGAGGGGGAGGGGATCAGCCCCAGCATTTT. As protein: CASSLGGGGDQPQHF.

V and J are TRBV27 and TRBJ2-1; 9 bases agree with TRBD2. Germline CDR1 is MNHEY and CDR2 is SMNVEV (reference sequence). Losses at the gene ends were 3 bases for V and 8 bases for J; bases not matched to a gene: 5. The CDR3 covers 14 residues. The CDR3 DNA follows: TGTGCCAGCAGTTTTCCTAGCGGGATCGATGAGCAGTTCTTC. This codes for CASSFPSGIDEQFF.

This rearrangement joins TRBV4-1 to TRBJ1-5; D perhaps matches TRBD1 (6 bases). The CDR3 loop spans 15 amino acids. The germline V gene encodes CDR1 MGHRA and CDR2 YSYEKL. V lost 3 bases, J lost 0 bases, and 9 bases lay in between. CDR3 nucleotide sequence: TGCGCCAGCAGCCAGTCAGGGGATAGCAATCAGCCCCAGCATTTT. Residues: CASSQSGDSNQPQHF.

The chain has TRBV28 and TRBJ2-5, with D tentatively TRBD1 or TRBD2 (6 bases each). This CDR3 contains 17 residues. Germline values: CDR1 MDHEN, CDR2 SYDVKM. V lost 3 bases, J lost 4 bases, and 21 bases lay in between. The CDR3, as DNA: TGTGCCAGCAGTTTGTACGAGAGACAGGTGGGGGGAGAGACCCAGTACTTC. The encoded protein is CASSLYERQVGGETQYF.

The chain uses TRBV10-2 and TRBJ1-5; 8 nucleotides match TRBD1. Germline V lookup: CDR1 WSHSY, CDR2 SAAADI. This CDR3 is 14 amino acids long. Losses at the gene ends were 3 bases for V and 7 bases for J; bases not matched to a gene: 5. This CDR3 is CASSEGTGGQPQHF. CDR3 DNA: TGCGCCAGCAGTGAAGGAACAGGGGGACAGCCCCAGCATTTT.